The clone carrying this T cell receptor beta chain has more than one count but fewer than ten. Its antigen is undetermined. These data originate in a study of T-cell memory formation after mild COVID-19. Study results and limitations: Still unconfirmed is whether the second-wave clones peaking on day 37 recognized SARS-CoV-2.

TCRdb reprocessed the 5' RACE reads with MiXCR, giving one entry per CDR3 protein. This table has about 400,000 distinct CDR3 sequences, approximately 16% appearing once. In germline, CDR1 is LGHNA, CDR2 YSLEER. The CDR3 loop spans 14 amino acids. V lost 4 bases, J lost 0 bases, and 9 bases lay in between. The material sequenced was PBMCs or a T cell subset sorted from them (not recorded which). This TCR came from a man in his late teens or twenties who had mild COVID-19 (a few samples of this study predate the infection). Cell type and time point are not known. This chain connects TRBV4-3 to TRBJ1-1; D may be TRBD1 (5 bases). DNA of the CDR3: TGCGCCAGCAGCCGAGACAGCTTGAACACTGAAGCTTTCTTT. Translating it yields CASSRDSLNTEAFF.